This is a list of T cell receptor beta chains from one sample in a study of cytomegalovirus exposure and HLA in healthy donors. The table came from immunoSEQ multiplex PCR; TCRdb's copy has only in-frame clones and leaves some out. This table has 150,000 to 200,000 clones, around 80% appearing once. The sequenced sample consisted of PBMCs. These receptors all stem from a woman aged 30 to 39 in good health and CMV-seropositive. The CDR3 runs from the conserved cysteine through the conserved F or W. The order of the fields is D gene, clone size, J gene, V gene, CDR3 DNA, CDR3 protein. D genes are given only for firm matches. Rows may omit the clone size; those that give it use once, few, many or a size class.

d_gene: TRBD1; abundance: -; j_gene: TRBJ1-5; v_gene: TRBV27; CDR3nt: TGTGCCAGCAGTCCCTCGACAGGGAATAGCAATCAGCCCCAGCATTTT; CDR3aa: CASSPSTGNSNQPQHF
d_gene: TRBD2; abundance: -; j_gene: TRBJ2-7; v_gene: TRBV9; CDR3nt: TGTGCCAGCAGCGCATGGGGCGGGGGTTACGAGCAGTACTTC; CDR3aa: CASSAWGGGYEQYF
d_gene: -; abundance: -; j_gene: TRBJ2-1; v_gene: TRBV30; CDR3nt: TGTGCCTGGAGTATACTGTCAGGGGGGGAGCAGTTCTTC; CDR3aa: CAWSILSGGEQFF
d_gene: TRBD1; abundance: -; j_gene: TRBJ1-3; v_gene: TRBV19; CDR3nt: TGTGCCAGTAGTCTTCCTCCGAGACAGGGAGAGCGGCCCTCTGGAAACACCATATATTTT; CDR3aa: CASSLPPRQGERPSGNTIYF
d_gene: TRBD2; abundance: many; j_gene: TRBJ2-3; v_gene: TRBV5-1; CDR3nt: TGCGCCAGCAGCTTGGAGCGGGAGAGCACAGATACGCAGTATTTT; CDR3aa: CASSLERESTDTQYF
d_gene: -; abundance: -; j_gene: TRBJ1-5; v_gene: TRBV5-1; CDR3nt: TGCGCCAGCCCCACCGGAATGAGGCACAATCAGCCCCAGCATTTT; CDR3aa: CASPTGMRHNQPQHF
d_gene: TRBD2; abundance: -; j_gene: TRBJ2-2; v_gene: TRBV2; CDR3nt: TGTGCCAGCAGTGGTGCGAGCGGGAGCTACGGGGAGCTGTTTTTT; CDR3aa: CASSGASGSYGELFF
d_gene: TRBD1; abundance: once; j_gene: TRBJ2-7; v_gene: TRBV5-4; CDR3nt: TGTGCCAGCAGCGAAGAAGGGGGCGCCATCTACGAGCAGTACTTC; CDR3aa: CASSEEGGAIYEQYF
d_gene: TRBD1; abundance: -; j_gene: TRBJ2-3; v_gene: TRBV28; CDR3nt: TGTGCCAGCAGTTTCCAACAGGGGGGATTAGATACGCAGTATTTT; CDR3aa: CASSFQQGGLDTQYF
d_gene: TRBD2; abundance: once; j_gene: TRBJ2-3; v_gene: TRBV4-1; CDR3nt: TGCGCCAGCAAGGAGTCGAGACTAGCGGACCTCACAGATACGCAGTATTTT; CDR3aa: CASKESRLADLTDTQYF
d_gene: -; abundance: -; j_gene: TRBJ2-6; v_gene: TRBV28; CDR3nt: TGTGCCAGCAGCCGAGACAGACCCTCTGGGGCCAACGTCCTGACTTTC; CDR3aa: CASSRDRPSGANVLTF
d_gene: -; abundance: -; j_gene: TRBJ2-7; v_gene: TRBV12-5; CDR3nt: TGTGCTAGTGGTTTGGGAGAGGGGGGGCGGTACGAGCAGTACTTC; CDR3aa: CASGLGEGGRYEQYF
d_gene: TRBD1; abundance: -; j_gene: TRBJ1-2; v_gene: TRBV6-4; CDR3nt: TGTGCCAGCAGGCCCGGACAGGGGAGCGGCTACACCTTC; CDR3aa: CASRPGQGSGYTF
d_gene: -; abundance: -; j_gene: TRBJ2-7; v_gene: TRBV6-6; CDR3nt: TGTGCCAGCAGCCCTGGAGCTACCGGTTCCTACGAGCAGTACTTC; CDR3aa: CASSPGATGSYEQYF
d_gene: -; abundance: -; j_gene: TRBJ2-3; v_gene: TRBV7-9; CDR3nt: TGTGCCAGCAGAGGACTCACAGATACGCAGTATTTT; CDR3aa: CASRGLTDTQYF
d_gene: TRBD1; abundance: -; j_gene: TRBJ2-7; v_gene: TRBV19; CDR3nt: TGTGCCAGTAGGCAAAGAGACTTAGGGACAGGGGCCTACGAGCAGTACTTC; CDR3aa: CASRQRDLGTGAYEQYF
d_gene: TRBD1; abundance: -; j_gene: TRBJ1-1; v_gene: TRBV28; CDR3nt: TGTGCCAGCAGTTTCCCGGGACAGGGGGCTAAAGGCACTGAAGCTTTCTTT; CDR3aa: CASSFPGQGAKGTEAFF